What follows describes a single T cell receptor beta chain. The target of this receptor is not known. No much larger clone is present one base from it, and per-base qualities are unavailable. This sample stems from a study of breast tumors, draining lymph nodes, adjacent tissues (dated by TCRdb to 2015 to 2016). Regarding the complete study: TCR beta repertoires were compared across tumor, adjacent nontumor tissue and axillary lymph nodes obtained from breast cancer patients. In human breast cancer, the study set out to evaluate how tumor, surrounding tissue and draining lymph node repertoires relate to one another and whether T cells may move between these sites. Here is what the overall study found, with its caveats: Tumors showed preferential V and J gene usage, and their T-cell repertoire diversity fell below that of lymph nodes yet above that of nontumor tissue. The conclusion that tumor T cells originate in lymph nodes was presented as consistent with a hypothesis rather than as directly demonstrated. The data were considered consistent with the idea that most tumor T cells come from the lymph node and then expand in tumor tissue. Tumor and nontumor tissue repertoires were significantly more similar in luminal-like than in basal-like breast cancer.

Lymph node samples came from the axillary draining lymph nodes of breast cancer patients. Sequencing took place on an Illumina HiSeq 2000. Multiplex PCR amplification was used to build the TCR beta chain libraries. The amplified TCR beta chain products were analyzed by high-throughput sequencing. TCRdb cleaned the public reads at Q25 with fastp, built clones with MiXCR and kept in-frame beta chains. Records with the same CDR3 protein are collapsed into one entry carrying the most frequent genes and DNA. Within this sample are roughly 220,000 distinct CDR3 sequences, with under 35% of them counted one time only. The top ten hold approximately 3.6% of the sample. From V the trimming removes 7 bases and from J it removes 11 bases, while the gene matches leave 8 bases of the junction unaccounted for. The germline V gene yields KGHDR for CDR1 and SFDVKD for CDR2. The CDR3 goes from the cysteine to the phenylalanine over 14 residues. Only CDR3 DNA remains: 42 bases, in frame from the first base.

This receptor was identified in a female donor with breast cancer. Some clones in this sample may be carry-over from other donors' samples. Sequenced material: axillary lymph node tissue. The V and J genes are TRBV24-1 and TRBJ2-3, and 13 junctional nucleotides match TRBD2. The bases are TGTGCCACCAGAGGACTAGCGGGAGACAATGAGCAGTATTTT. It specifies CATRGLAGDNEQYF.